These 25 T cell receptor beta chains originate from one sample sequenced in a study of blood T cell repertoires in COVID-19. Only in-frame clones appear in the TCRdb table, and some are missing; sequencing was by immunoSEQ multiplex PCR. Among about 150,000 clones listed, roughly 82% were seen once. Sequencing was performed on peripheral blood. The receptors come from a human donor with acute or convalescent COVID-19. The donor label of this sample is uncertain.

The V gene is TRBV19, the J gene TRBJ1-1; 8 bases are a match to TRBD1. CDR3 size: 13 residues. Germline loops: CDR1 LNHDA, CDR2 SQIVND (reference sequence). Trimming cost V 5 bases and J 6 bases; bases outside gene matches: 5. The CDR3 DNA follows: TGTGCCAGTAGTCAGGACAGGGAGGCTGAAGCTTTCTTT. It codes for CASSQDREAEAFF.

The chain couples TRBV10-3 to TRBJ2-1, with 11 bases identical to TRBD1. Trimming took 6 bases from V and 4 from J; bases not matched to a gene: 2. CDR3 length: 14 residues. CDR1 ENHRY and CDR2 SYGVKD come from the germline V gene. CDR3 sequence: CAIRGTGGYNEQFF. CDR3 DNA sequence: TGTGCCATCAGGGGGACAGGGGGGTACAATGAGCAGTTCTTC.

This clone was detected only a few times. V and J are TRBV3-1 (or the pseudogene TRBV3-2) and TRBJ2-1; D may be TRBD2 (6 bases). Germline V CDR1 and CDR2: LGHDT, YNNKEL (reference sequence). Between the trimmed V and J ends, which lost 4 bases and 0 bases, there was a span of 16 bases. The CDR3 is 17 amino acids. The CDR3 sequence is CASSPRGGASSYNEQFF. The CDR3 DNA follows: TGTGCCAGCAGCCCGCGCGGAGGGGCCAGCTCCTACAATGAGCAGTTCTTC.

This clone was picked up one time. This sequence joins TRBV29-1 and TRBJ2-3; 8 bases line up with TRBD1. The CDR3 sequence is 14 residues long. Germline trimming cut 3 bases from V and 7 bases from J; bases unmatched to any gene: 9. Germline values: CDR1 SQVTM, CDR2 ANQGSEA. The CDR3 DNA is TGCAGCGTTGAGGACAGGGAAAACTGGAATACGCAGTATTTT. Its translation is CSVEDRENWNTQYF.

This chain uses TRBV5-8 with TRBJ2-7; 8 positions match TRBD1. CDR3 size: 15 residues. The ends lost 4 bases at V and 0 bases at J; junction bases unmatched: 6. CDR1 is SGHTS, CDR2 YDEGEE, per germline. The DNA of the CDR3 is TGTGCCAGCAGCGTTGGACAGGGCCTCTCCTACGAGCAGTACTTC. It is translated as CASSVGQGLSYEQYF.

V usage is TRBV3-1 (or the pseudogene TRBV3-2) and J usage is TRBJ2-3; D gene uncertain. Germline CDR1 LGHDT, CDR2 YNNKEL (reference sequence). V lost 0 bases to trimming and J lost 4 bases, with 8 bases between them. The CDR3 totals 14 residues. CDR3 protein: CASSQDPLADTQYF. The DNA of the CDR3 is TGTGCCAGCAGCCAAGATCCTCTAGCAGATACGCAGTATTTT.

V usage is TRBV5-1 and J usage is TRBJ1-2; TRBD1 matches at 7 bases. There are 13 residues in the CDR3. J gave up 7 bases and V 0 bases, and 3 bases lay outside the gene matches. Germline CDR1 SGHRS, CDR2 YFSETQ. The CDR3 here is CASSLDRGSGYTF. In DNA, the CDR3 is TGCGCCAGCAGCTTGGACAGGGGTAGTGGCTACACCTTC.

This chain uses TRBV5-1 with TRBJ2-1; 8 bases are shared with TRBD1. Germline lookup yields CDR1 SGHRS and CDR2 YFSETQ. V shed 5 bases and J 4 bases; nucleotides not matched to a gene: 5. This CDR3 comprises 14 residues. CDR3 in amino acids: CASRRTGLYNEQFF. The DNA of the CDR3 is TGCGCCAGCAGGCGGACAGGGCTTTACAATGAGCAGTTCTTC.

The chain uses TRBV28 and TRBJ1-2; D gene unclear. The CDR3 runs to 15 residues. Germline V gene lookup returns CDR1 MDHEN and CDR2 SYDVKM. V lost 4 bases, J lost 4 bases, and 16 bases lay in between. CDR3 residues: CASSYRRGLVYGYTF. DNA for the CDR3: TGTGCCAGCAGTTACCGTCGGGGTTTGGTCTATGGCTACACCTTC.

The chain links TRBV3-1 (or the pseudogene TRBV3-2) to TRBJ2-7; D is possibly TRBD1 (6 bases). V lost 1 base to trimming and J lost 2 bases, with 12 bases between them. The V gene's germline CDR1 is LGHDT and CDR2 YNNKEL (reference sequence). The CDR3 has 15 residues. CDR3 sequence (DNA): TGTGCCAGCAGCCAAGGGCTGGGGGACACCTACGAGCAGTACTTC. It codes for CASSQGLGDTYEQYF.

The rearrangement joins TRBV5-1 to TRBJ1-2; 7 positions match TRBD1. From germline, CDR1 is SGHRS and CDR2 YFSETQ. V lost 3 bases, J lost 5 bases, and 10 bases stayed unmatched. The CDR3 loop spans 15 amino acids. This chain's CDR3 is CASSYSPGQTYGYTF. CDR3 nucleotide sequence: TGCGCCAGCAGCTACTCGCCGGGACAGACTTATGGCTACACCTTC.

The J gene is TRBJ2-1, the V gene TRBV7-2, with 7 bases that match TRBD1. CDR1 and CDR2 from the germline V gene are SGHTA and FQGNSA. J gave up 9 bases and V 1 base, and 12 bases lay outside the gene matches. The length of the CDR3 is 16 residues. The CDR3 DNA is TGTGCCAGCAGCTTAGTGGGTACAGGGGCAATGGGTGAGCAGTTCTTC. Translation: CASSLVGTGAMGEQFF.

The chain links TRBV5-6 to TRBJ2-7; D might be TRBD1 (5 bases). This CDR3 has 13 amino acids. V lost 0 bases to trimming and J lost 3 bases, with 7 bases between them. The germline V gene encodes CDR1 SGHDT and CDR2 YYEEEE. CDR3 amino acids: CASSLGQHYEQYF. CDR3 sequence (DNA): TGTGCCAGCAGCTTGGGACAGCACTACGAGCAGTACTTC.

The V call is TRBV6-5, the J call TRBJ2-3; TRBD2 matches at 7 bases. The V gene end was trimmed by 8 bases and the J gene end by 1 base; junction bases not matched to a gene: 3. The CDR3 totals 13 residues. Germline-derived CDR1 and CDR2 are MNHEY and SVGAGI. The CDR3 spells CASGAGGTDTQYF. CDR3 DNA sequence: TGTGCCAGCGGGGCGGGGGGCACAGATACGCAGTATTTT.

DNA of the CDR3: TGCGCCAGCAGCTTACTAGCGGGGGACTCCTCTACAAAGGAGCAGTTCTTC. Its translation: CASSLLAGDSSTKEQFF. This chain links TRBV4-1 with TRBJ2-1, with 11 bases that match TRBD2. Germline CDR1 MGHRA, CDR2 YSYEKL. V shed 5 bases, J shed 10 bases, and the junction held 16 bases outside the gene matches. This CDR3 comprises 17 residues.

The CDR3 loop reads CASSDPGSDGTDTQYF. The CDR3 DNA reads as TGCGCCAGCAGTGATCCGGGTTCCGACGGCACAGATACGCAGTATTTT. This chain joins TRBV10-1 and TRBJ2-3; unclear D gene. Trimming stripped 3 bases from V and 1 base from J, with 14 bases between. CDR1 and CDR2 (germline): WNHNN, SYGVQD (reference sequence). The CDR3 spans 16 residues.

V and J are TRBV5-1 and TRBJ1-1; no reliable D call. Germline assignment: CDR1 SGHRS and CDR2 YFSETQ. The CDR3 loop spans 13 amino acids. Trimming took 3 bases from V and 5 from J, leaving 11 bases between them. The CDR3 sequence is CASSWERRTEAFF. CDR3 DNA: TGCGCCAGCAGCTGGGAAAGGAGGACTGAAGCTTTCTTT.

This chain links TRBV19 with TRBJ1-1; TRBD1 matches at 9 bases. This CDR3 has 15 amino acids. Germline CDR1 LNHDA, CDR2 SQIVND (reference sequence). The J segment lost 5 bases and the V segment lost 3 bases, leaving 7 bases of the junction unmatched. The CDR3 loop reads CASSMLGQGRTEAFF. The CDR3 coding sequence is TGTGCCAGTAGTATGTTAGGACAGGGGAGGACTGAAGCTTTCTTT. Full variable domain (outside the CDR3, taken from reference TRBV19 and TRBJ1-1): DGGITQSPKYLFRKEGQNVTLSCEQNLNHDAMYWYRQDPGQGLRLIYYSQIVNDFQKGDIAEGYSVSREKKESFPLTVTSAQKNPTAFYLCASSMLGQGRTEAFFGQGTRLTVV.

To note about this clone: The identical CDR3 is also encoded by other nucleotide sequences in the sample. The V gene is TRBV19, the J gene TRBJ1-2; 8 bases are a match to TRBD1. The V gene's germline CDR1 is LNHDA and CDR2 SQIVND (reference sequence). CDR3 length: 13 amino acids. Germline trimming cut 3 bases from V and 5 bases from J; bases unmatched to any gene: 2. The CDR3 sequence is CASSIRTGYGYTF. As DNA, the CDR3 is TGTGCCAGTAGTATCCGGACAGGGTATGGCTACACCTTC. Variable domain in full (rest from reference TRBV19 and TRBJ1-2): DGGITQSPKYLFRKEGQNVTLSCEQNLNHDAMYWYRQDPGQGLRLIYYSQIVNDFQKGDIAEGYSVSREKKESFPLTVTSAQKNPTAFYLCASSIRTGYGYTFGSGTRLTVV.

The V and J genes are TRBV7-9 and TRBJ2-3; 8 nucleotides agree with TRBD1. The junction had 4 bases not matched to a gene; V was cut back by 3 bases and J by 2 bases. Germline CDR1 SEHNR, CDR2 FQNEAQ (reference sequence). This CDR3 comprises 15 residues. The CDR3 nucleotides read TGTGCCAGCAGCTTCGGGACAGGAGACACAGATACGCAGTATTTT. It encodes CASSFGTGDTDTQYF.

The genes are TRBV6-5 and TRBJ2-7; 11 bases are a match to TRBD1. The CDR3 has 15 amino acids. V gave up 5 bases and J gave up 2 bases; unmatched junction bases: 5. Germline assignment: CDR1 MNHEY and CDR2 SVGAGI. The CDR3 loop is CASSRDRGGTYEQYF. DNA of the CDR3: TGTGCCAGCAGTCGGGACAGGGGGGGGACCTACGAGCAGTACTTC.

The rearrangement uses TRBV20-1 and TRBJ1-4; D not resolved. The CDR3 contains 13 residues. The V gene lost 3 bases and the J gene lost 4 bases, with 9 bases spanning the gap. Germline V gives CDR1 DFQATT, CDR2 SNEGSKA (reference sequence). The CDR3, as DNA: TGCAGTGCTAGTCGTCAGCGTAATGAAAAACTGTTTTTT. Translation gives CSASRQRNEKLFF.

The J gene is TRBJ2-3, the V gene TRBV5-1; TRBD1 aligns across 7 bases. Per the germline V gene, CDR1 is SGHRS and CDR2 is YFSETQ. This CDR3 is built from 14 residues. After removal of 7 bases from V and 4 bases from J, the junction contained 9 bases not matched to a gene. The CDR3 region has the DNA TGCGCCAGCGCTATAGACAGGGCCCCAGATACGCAGTATTTT. Protein sequence: CASAIDRAPDTQYF.

Many counts were recorded for this clone. The rearrangement uses TRBV5-1 and TRBJ2-2; TRBD2 matches at 12 bases. The CDR3 covers 16 residues. V lost 3 bases, J lost 4 bases, and 4 bases stayed unmatched. CDR1 is SGHRS and CDR2 is YFSETQ in the germline V gene. The CDR3 protein is CASSWGLAGGTGELFF. In DNA form, the CDR3 reads TGCGCCAGCAGCTGGGGACTAGCGGGCGGCACCGGGGAGCTGTTTTTT.

The gene calls are TRBV4-3 and TRBJ2-5, with a tentative D call TRBD1 (7 bases). Germline V lookup: CDR1 LGHNA, CDR2 YSLEER. V was clipped by 2 bases and J by 0 bases, with 13 bases between them. The CDR3 is made up of 16 amino acids. This chain's CDR3 is CASSQSSGGYQETQYF. The CDR3 nucleotides are TGCGCCAGCAGCCAAAGCTCAGGGGGGTACCAAGAGACCCAGTACTTC.